These T cell receptor beta chains were read from a single sample in a study of kidney transplant recipient with SARS-CoV-2 infection. In TCRdb, the reads were re-called with MiXCR into one record per CDR3 protein. This table has under 250,000 distinct CDR3 sequences, more than 25% appearing once. Here the sequenced sample was a blood sample, taken at baseline and between days 110 and 120 from a kidney transplant recipient. All receptors derive from a male patient younger than 45 who had COVID-19 and was a kidney transplant recipient. Some T cells may be the graft donor's. Both conserved end residues are part of each CDR3. D genes are given only for firm matches.

v_call	j_call	d_call	cdr3_aa
TRBV21-1	TRBJ2-7	.	CASTETVNYEQYF
TRBV30	TRBJ2-2	.	CAWSGQRSYTGELFF
TRBV7-6	TRBJ1-2	TRBD1	CASGTGGYGYTF
TRBV3-1	TRBJ1-5	.	CASSCTSPIFHHQPQHF
TRBV7-8	TRBJ1-2	.	CASSTVLFTRKTYGYTF
TRBV4-3	TRBJ1-3	.	CASSQDSNVGGNTIYF
TRBV30	TRBJ2-7	.	CAWAPIAKAYEQYF
TRBV12-3/TRBV12-4	TRBJ2-1	TRBD2	CASSLGLAVNNEQFF
TRBV11-3	TRBJ1-4	.	CASSLNQGEKLFF
TRBV7-9	TRBJ1-4	.	CASSLAAGNGEKLFF
TRBV6-6	TRBJ1-5	.	CASSYSQGNQPRHF
TRBV28	TRBJ1-1	.	CASVVRGYTEAFF
TRBV2	TRBJ2-4	TRBD2	CASKGLADIQYF
TRBV6-2/TRBV6-3	TRBJ2-1	TRBD2	CASSPQGTSGKNEQFF
TRBV2	TRBJ2-7	TRBD1	CASSDGQGLRQYF
TRBV3-1	TRBJ2-2	.	CASSAPYPISGLTGELFF
TRBV5-1	TRBJ2-1	TRBD2	CASSIAGSYNEQFF
TRBV28	TRBJ2-1	.	CASSFDNRPSAYNEQFF
TRBV20-1	TRBJ2-3	.	CSAPAQPSTDTQYF
TRBV7-9	TRBJ1-2	.	CASSLSAYHGKTYGYTF
TRBV12-3/TRBV12-4	TRBJ1-4	.	CASSSDIHEKLFF
TRBV3-1	TRBJ2-5	.	CASSSLIPISFSETQYF
TRBV5-8	TRBJ1-4	.	CASGSGQNEKLFF
TRBV6-4	TRBJ2-6	.	CASSEASPGANVLTF
TRBV6-2/TRBV6-3	TRBJ1-1	.	CASSYRAGSFTEAFF
TRBV21-1	TRBJ2-3	.	CASSTGLATVMQDTQYF
TRBV9	TRBJ1-2	.	CASPSRYSRKTYGYTF
TRBV11-2	TRBJ2-5	.	CASSLLRRAEETQYF
TRBV30	TRBJ1-2	TRBD1	CAWSEGGKDYGYTF
TRBV5-1	TRBJ1-1	.	CASRVDTEAFF
TRBV20-1	TRBJ2-7	TRBD2	CSARDPSGRSSYEQYF
TRBV28	TRBJ1-1	TRBD1	CASLTGGMNTEAFF
TRBV20-1	TRBJ1-2	TRBD1	CSARGQGENYGYTF
TRBV3-1	TRBJ1-1	.	CASSPFGPISIRTEAFF
TRBV9	TRBJ2-3	.	CASSVVSGFSTDTQYF
TRBV3-1	TRBJ1-2	.	CASSYFRTLRKTYGYTF
TRBV7-9	TRBJ1-6	.	CASSFGDSPLHF